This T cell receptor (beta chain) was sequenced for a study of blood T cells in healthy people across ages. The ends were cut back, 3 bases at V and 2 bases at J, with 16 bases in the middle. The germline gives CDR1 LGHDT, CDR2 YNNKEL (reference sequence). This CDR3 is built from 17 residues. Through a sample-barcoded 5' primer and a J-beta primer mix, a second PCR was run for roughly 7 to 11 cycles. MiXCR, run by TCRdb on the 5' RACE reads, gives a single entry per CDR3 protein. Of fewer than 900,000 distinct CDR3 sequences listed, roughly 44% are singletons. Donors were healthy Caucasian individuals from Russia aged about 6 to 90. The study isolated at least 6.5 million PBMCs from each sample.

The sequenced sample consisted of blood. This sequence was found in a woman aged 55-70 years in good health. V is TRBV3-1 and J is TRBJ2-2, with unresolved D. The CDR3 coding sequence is TGTGCCAGCAGCCAGAGCCCGGGTGACGGCAACACCGGGGAGCTGTTTTTT. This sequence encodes CASSQSPGDGNTGELFF.